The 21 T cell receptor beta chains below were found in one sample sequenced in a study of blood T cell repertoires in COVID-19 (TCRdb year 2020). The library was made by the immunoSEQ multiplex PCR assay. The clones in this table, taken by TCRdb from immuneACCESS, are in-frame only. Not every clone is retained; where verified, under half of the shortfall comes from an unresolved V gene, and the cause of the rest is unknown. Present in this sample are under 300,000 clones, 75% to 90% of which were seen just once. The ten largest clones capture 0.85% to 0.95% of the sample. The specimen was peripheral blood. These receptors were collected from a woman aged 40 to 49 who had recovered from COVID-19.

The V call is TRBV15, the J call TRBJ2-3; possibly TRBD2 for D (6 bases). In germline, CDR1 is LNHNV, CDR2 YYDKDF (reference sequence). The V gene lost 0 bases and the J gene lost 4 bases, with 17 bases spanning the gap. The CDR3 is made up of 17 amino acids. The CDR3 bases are TGTGCCACCAGCAGAGATCTCGACGGGAGCCTTTCAGATACGCAGTATTTT. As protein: CATSRDLDGSLSDTQYF.

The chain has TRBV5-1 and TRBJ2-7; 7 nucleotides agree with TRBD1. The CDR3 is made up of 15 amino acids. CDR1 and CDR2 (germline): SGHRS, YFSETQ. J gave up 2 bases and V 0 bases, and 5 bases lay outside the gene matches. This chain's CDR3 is CASSLVQGKAYEQYF. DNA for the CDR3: TGCGCCAGCAGCTTGGTACAGGGGAAGGCCTACGAGCAGTACTTC.

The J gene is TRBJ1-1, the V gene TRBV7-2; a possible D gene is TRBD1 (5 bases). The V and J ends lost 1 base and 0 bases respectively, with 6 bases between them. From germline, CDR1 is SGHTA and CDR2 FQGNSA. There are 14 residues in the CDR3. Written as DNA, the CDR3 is TGTGCCAGCAGCTTAGGGACACTGAACACTGAAGCTTTCTTT. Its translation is CASSLGTLNTEAFF.

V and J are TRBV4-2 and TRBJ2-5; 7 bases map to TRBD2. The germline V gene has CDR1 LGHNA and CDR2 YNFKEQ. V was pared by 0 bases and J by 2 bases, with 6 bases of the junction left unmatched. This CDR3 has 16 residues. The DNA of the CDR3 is TGTGCCAGCAGCCAAGAGGGGCTAGCGGAGCAAGAGACCCAGTACTTC. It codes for CASSQEGLAEQETQYF.

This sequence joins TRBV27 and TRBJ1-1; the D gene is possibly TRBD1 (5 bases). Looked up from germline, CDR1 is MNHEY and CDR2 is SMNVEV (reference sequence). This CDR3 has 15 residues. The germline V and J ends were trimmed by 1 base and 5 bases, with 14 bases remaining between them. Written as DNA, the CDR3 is TGTGCCAGCAGTTTATTTTGGCAGGGTGGAACTGAAGCTTTCTTT. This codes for CASSLFWQGGTEAFF.

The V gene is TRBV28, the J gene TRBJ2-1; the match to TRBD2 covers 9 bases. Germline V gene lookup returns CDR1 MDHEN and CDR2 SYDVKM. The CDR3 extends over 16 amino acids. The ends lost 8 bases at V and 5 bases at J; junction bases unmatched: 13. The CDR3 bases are TGTGCCAGCGCGGGAGGGCCTGTCATGGGCCACAATGAGCAGTTCTTC. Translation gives CASAGGPVMGHNEQFF.

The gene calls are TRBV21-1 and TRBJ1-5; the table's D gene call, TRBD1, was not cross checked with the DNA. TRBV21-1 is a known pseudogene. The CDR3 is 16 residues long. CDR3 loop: CASSKGVGQGGGPQHF. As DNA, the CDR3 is TGTGCCAGCAGCAAAGGGGTTGGACAGGGCGGCGGGCCCCAGCATTTT.

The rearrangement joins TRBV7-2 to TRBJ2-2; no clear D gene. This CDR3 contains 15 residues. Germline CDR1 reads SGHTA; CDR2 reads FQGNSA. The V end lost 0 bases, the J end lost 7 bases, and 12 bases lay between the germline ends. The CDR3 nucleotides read TGTGCCAGCAGCTTAGCTGGCATTTCCATCGGGGAGCTGTTTTTT. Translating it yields CASSLAGISIGELFF.

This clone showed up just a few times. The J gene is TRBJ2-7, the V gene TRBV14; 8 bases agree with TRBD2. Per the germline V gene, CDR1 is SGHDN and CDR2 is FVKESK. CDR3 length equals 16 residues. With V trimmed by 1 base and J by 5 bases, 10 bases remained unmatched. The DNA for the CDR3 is TGTGCCAGCAGCCAAGGGCCGCTAGCGGGTTCACACGAGCAGTACTTC. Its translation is CASSQGPLAGSHEQYF.

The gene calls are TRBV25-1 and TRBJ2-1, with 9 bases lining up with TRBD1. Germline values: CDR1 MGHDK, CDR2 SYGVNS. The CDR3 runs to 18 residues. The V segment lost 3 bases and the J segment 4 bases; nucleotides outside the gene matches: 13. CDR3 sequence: CASSDSRQGEGAYNEQFF. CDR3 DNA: TGTGCCAGCAGTGACTCCCGACAGGGGGAAGGGGCTTACAATGAGCAGTTCTTC.

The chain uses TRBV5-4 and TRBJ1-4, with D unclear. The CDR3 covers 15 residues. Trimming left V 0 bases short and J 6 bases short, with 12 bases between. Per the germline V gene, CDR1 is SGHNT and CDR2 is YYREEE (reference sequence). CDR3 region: CASSLGRGLDEKLFF. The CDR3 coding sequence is TGTGCCAGCAGCTTGGGTCGAGGGCTGGATGAAAAACTGTTTTTT.

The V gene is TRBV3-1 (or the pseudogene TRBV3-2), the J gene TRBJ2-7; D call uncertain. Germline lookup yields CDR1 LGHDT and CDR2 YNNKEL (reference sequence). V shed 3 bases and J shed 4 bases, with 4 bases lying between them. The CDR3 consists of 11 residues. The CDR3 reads CASSHSYEQYF. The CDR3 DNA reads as TGTGCCAGCAGCCACAGTTACGAGCAGTACTTC.

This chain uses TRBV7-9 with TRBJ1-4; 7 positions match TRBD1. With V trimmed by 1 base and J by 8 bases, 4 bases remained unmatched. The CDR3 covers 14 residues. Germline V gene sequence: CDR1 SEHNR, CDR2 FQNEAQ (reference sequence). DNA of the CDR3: TGTGCCAGCAGCTTAGGAACAGGGGAAGAAAAACTGTTTTTT. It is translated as CASSLGTGEEKLFF.

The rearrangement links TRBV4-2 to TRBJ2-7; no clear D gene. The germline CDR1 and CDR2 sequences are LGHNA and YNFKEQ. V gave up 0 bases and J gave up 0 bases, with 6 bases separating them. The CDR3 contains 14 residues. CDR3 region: CASSQDTASYEQYF. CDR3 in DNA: TGTGCCAGCAGCCAAGACACTGCCTCCTACGAGCAGTACTTC.

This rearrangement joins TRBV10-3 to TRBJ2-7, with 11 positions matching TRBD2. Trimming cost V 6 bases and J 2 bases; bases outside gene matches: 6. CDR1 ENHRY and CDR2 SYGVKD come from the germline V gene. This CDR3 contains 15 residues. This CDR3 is CAIREGLAEPYEQYF. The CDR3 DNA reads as TGTGCCATCAGGGAGGGACTAGCGGAACCCTACGAGCAGTACTTC.

The CDR3 sequence is CASSGLAGGPGELFF. The CDR3 nucleotides are TGTGCCAGCAGTGGGCTAGCGGGAGGGCCCGGGGAGCTGTTTTTT. The chain employs TRBV2 and TRBJ2-2; 12 nucleotides agree with TRBD2. The CDR3 extends over 15 amino acids. V lost 4 bases and J lost 6; bases outside the gene matches: 3. Germline V gives CDR1 SNHLY, CDR2 FYNNEI.

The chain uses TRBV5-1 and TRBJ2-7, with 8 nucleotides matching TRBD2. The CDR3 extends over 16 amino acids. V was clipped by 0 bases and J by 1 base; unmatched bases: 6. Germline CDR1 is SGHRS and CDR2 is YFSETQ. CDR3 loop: CASSLESSGFSYEQYF. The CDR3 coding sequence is TGCGCCAGCAGCTTGGAATCTAGCGGGTTTTCCTACGAGCAGTACTTC.

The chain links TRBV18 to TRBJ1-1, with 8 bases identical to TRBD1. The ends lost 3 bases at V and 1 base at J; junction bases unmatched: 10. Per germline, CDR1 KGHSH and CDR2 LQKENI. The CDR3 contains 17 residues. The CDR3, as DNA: TGTGCCAGCTCACCCATGGGGCAGGGGGCCGGGAACACTGAAGCTTTCTTT. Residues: CASSPMGQGAGNTEAFF.

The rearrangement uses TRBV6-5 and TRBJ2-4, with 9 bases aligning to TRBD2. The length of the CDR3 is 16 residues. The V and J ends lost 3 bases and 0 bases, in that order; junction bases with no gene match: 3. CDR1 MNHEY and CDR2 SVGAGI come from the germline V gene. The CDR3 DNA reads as TGTGCCAGCAGTTATTCTAGCGGGATAGCCAAAAACATTCAGTACTTC. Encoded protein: CASSYSSGIAKNIQYF.

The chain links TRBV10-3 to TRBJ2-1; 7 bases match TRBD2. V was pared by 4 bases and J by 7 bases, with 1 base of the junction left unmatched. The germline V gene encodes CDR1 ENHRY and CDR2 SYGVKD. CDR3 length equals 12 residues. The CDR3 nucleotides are TGTGCCATCAGTGGGGGGGGAAATGAGCAGTTCTTC. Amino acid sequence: CAISGGGNEQFF.

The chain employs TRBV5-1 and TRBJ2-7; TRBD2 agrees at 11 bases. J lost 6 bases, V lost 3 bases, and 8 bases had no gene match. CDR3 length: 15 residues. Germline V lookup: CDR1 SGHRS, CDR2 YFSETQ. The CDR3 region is CASSSWVAGGREQYF. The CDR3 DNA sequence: TGCGCCAGCAGCTCCTGGGTAGCGGGAGGGCGCGAGCAGTACTTC.